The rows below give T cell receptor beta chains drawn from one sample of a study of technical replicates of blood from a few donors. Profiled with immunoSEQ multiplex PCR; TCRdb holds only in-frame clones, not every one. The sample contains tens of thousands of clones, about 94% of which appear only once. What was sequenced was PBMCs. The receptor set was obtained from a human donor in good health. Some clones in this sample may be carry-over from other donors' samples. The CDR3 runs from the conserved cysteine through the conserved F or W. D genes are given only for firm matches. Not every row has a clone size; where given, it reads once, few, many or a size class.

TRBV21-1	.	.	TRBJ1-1	TGTGCCAGCAGCAATTTAAGGGGCGTGAACACTGAAGCTTTCTTT	CASSNLRGVNTEAFF
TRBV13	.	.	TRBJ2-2	TGTGCCAGCAGCTTAATCTCGCGGGGGCGAACCACCGGGGAGCTGTTTTTT	CASSLISRGRTTGELFF
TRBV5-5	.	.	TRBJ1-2	TGTGCCAGCAGTCGAATTACGGACAGCAGCGGCTACACCTTC	CASSRITDSSGYTF
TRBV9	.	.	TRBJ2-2	TGTGCCAGCAGCGGAGGGGGTTCCGGGGAGCTGTTTTTT	CASSGGGSGELFF
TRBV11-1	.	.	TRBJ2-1	TGTGCCAGCAGCTTACCTAACCAAGCGCAGTTCTTC	CASSLPNQAQFF
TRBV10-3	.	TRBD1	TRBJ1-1	TGTGCCATCAGTGAGGGACAGGGGGCGTTTGAAAAAGCTTTCTTT	CAISEGQGAFEKAFF
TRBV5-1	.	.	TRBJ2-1	TGCGCCAGCAGGAGTGGTTTAGACAATGAGCAGTTCTTC	CASRSGLDNEQFF
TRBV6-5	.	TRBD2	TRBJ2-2	TGTGCCAGCAGTTACTCCGGGACTAGCCACGGGGAGCTGTTTTTT	CASSYSGTSHGELFF
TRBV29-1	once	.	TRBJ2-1	TGCAGCGTTGAAGCGGTCAATGAGCAGTTCTTC	CSVEAVNEQFF
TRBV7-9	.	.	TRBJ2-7	TGTGCCAGCAGCCACCCTCACAGTTACGAGCAGTACTTC	CASSHPHSYEQYF